The 20 T cell receptor beta chains presented below share a single source sample, sequenced in a study of shared clonotypes between healthy human individuals. Libraries were prepared by immunoSEQ multiplex PCR; TCRdb keeps only in-frame clonotypes and omits some of them. The table records roughly 2.4 million clones, approximately 96% of them present only once. The sample was naive CD4+ T cells sorted from blood. Described subset: CD45RA+ positively selected. All receptors derive from a man younger than 35 in good health.

This chain links TRBV10-3 with TRBJ2-7; D tentatively reads TRBD1 or TRBD2 (5 bases each). Between the trimmed V and J ends, which lost 4 bases and 3 bases, there was a span of 16 bases. This CDR3 has 15 residues. Germline V CDR1 and CDR2: ENHRY, SYGVKD. The CDR3 spells CAISVSGHTSYEQYF. The DNA of the CDR3 is TGTGCCATCAGTGTCTCAGGACACACTAGCTACGAGCAGTACTTC.

The chain uses TRBV14 and TRBJ1-1, with D possibly TRBD1 on 5 matching bases. V lost 0 bases, J lost 3 bases, and 14 bases lay in between. Germline V gene sequence: CDR1 SGHDN, CDR2 FVKESK. The CDR3 is 16 residues long. The CDR3 is CASSQEPFREDTEAFF. CDR3 DNA sequence: TGTGCCAGCAGCCAAGAACCCTTCAGGGAGGACACTGAAGCTTTCTTT.

The chain is built from TRBV7-2 and TRBJ1-1; possible D gene TRBD1, 6 bases. The CDR3 spans 13 residues. Germline values: CDR1 SGHTA, CDR2 FQGNSA. V was pared by 2 bases and J by 6 bases, with 10 bases between. CDR3 sequence reads: CASSLRGGAEAFF. The DNA for the CDR3 is TGTGCCAGCAGCTTAAGGGGGGGAGCTGAAGCTTTCTTT.

This clone was recorded once. V is TRBV28 and J is TRBJ2-7; no clear D gene. V dropped 5 bases and J dropped 2 bases, with 13 bases sitting between them. The CDR3 runs 14 residues. Per the germline V gene, CDR1 is MDHEN and CDR2 is SYDVKM. The chain's CDR3 is CASSGTAETYEQYF. The CDR3 DNA sequence: TGTGCCAGCAGTGGTACAGCCGAAACCTACGAGCAGTACTTC.

This chain connects TRBV10-2 to TRBJ2-7; 7 bases fit TRBD2. With 3 bases clipped from V and 0 bases from J, the junction kept 5 bases outside the gene matches. The CDR3 has 15 residues. The germline V gene has CDR1 WSHSY and CDR2 SAAADI. CDR3 loop: CASSDPAGSSYEQYF. In DNA form, the CDR3 reads TGCGCCAGCAGTGACCCAGCGGGGAGCTCCTACGAGCAGTACTTC.

This chain connects TRBV7-2 to TRBJ1-5, with D unclear. CDR1 is SGHTA and CDR2 is FQGNSA in the germline V gene. With 1 base removed from V and 6 bases from J, the gap between germline ends came to 10 bases. The CDR3 sequence is 14 residues long. The CDR3: CASSLESATQPQHF. CDR3 sequence (DNA): TGTGCCAGCAGCTTAGAATCGGCAACTCAGCCCCAGCATTTT.

The chain links TRBV6-6 to TRBJ1-5, with D maybe TRBD1 (5 bases). The CDR3 is 15 residues long. Trimming took 6 bases from V and 3 from J, leaving 15 bases between them. The germline V gene encodes CDR1 MNHNY and CDR2 SVGAGI (reference sequence). CDR3 DNA: TGTGCCAGCAGGAGGGTGGACATTCTCAATCAGCCCCAGCATTTT. It specifies CASRRVDILNQPQHF.

The rearrangement joins TRBV14 to TRBJ2-7; D unresolved. Trimming stripped 1 base from V and 5 bases from J, with 6 bases between. Germline V gene sequence: CDR1 SGHDN, CDR2 FVKESK. The CDR3 extends over 12 amino acids. This CDR3 reads CASSQAVHEQYF. The CDR3 coding sequence is TGTGCCAGCAGCCAAGCGGTCCACGAGCAGTACTTC.

This clone appeared a single time. This sequence joins TRBV7-2 and TRBJ2-1, with D possibly matching TRBD1 (6 bases). The CDR3 is 16 amino acids. The germline V gene encodes CDR1 SGHTA and CDR2 FQGNSA. The ends were cut back, 2 bases at V and 3 bases at J, with 14 bases in the middle. The CDR3 region has the DNA TGTGCCAGCAGCTTATGGGACAAGGCCCTCTACAATGAGCAGTTCTTC. Translating it yields CASSLWDKALYNEQFF.

The rearrangement links TRBV11-2 to TRBJ2-1; D possibly matches TRBD1 or TRBD2 (5 bases each). CDR1 is SGHAT and CDR2 is FQNNGV in the germline V gene. The CDR3 totals 17 residues. Trimming pared 0 bases from V and 6 bases from J, leaving 18 bases between. The CDR3 spells CASSLDPTGRRLNEQFF. The CDR3, as DNA: TGTGCCAGCAGCTTAGATCCGACGGGGCGCCGCCTCAATGAGCAGTTCTTC. Full variable domain (missing parts from reference TRBV11-2 and TRBJ2-1): EAGVAQSPRYKIIEKRQSVAFWCNPISGHATLYWYQQILGQGPKLLIQFQNNGVVDDSQLPKDRFSAERLKGVDSTLKIQPAKLEDSAVYLCASSLDPTGRRLNEQFFGPGTRLTVL.

Turning to this clone: Other DNA sequences in this sample translate to the same CDR3. The J gene is TRBJ2-7, the V gene TRBV18; 9 bases are shared with TRBD1. V was clipped by 5 bases and J by 2 bases; unmatched bases: 4. The CDR3 contains 14 residues. Germline V gene sequence: CDR1 KGHSH, CDR2 LQKENI. As DNA, the CDR3 is TGTGCCAGCTCATCCGGGACAGGGACCTACGAGCAGTACTTC. Translating gives CASSSGTGTYEQYF.

The chain uses TRBV7-2 and TRBJ2-3; TRBD1 or TRBD2 may be the D gene (5 bases each). The V gene's germline CDR1 is SGHTA and CDR2 FQGNSA. V shed 5 bases and J shed 2 bases, with 14 bases lying between them. This CDR3 is built from 15 residues. Here the CDR3 reads CASSTGTIPTDTQYF. In DNA, the CDR3 is TGTGCCAGCAGCACCGGGACCATTCCCACAGATACGCAGTATTTT. Full variable domain (rest looked up from reference TRBV7-2 and TRBJ2-3): GAGVSQSPSNKVTEKGKDVELRCDPISGHTALYWYRQSLGQGLEFLIYFQGNSAPDKSGLPSDRFSAERTGGSVSTLTIQRTQQEDSAVYLCASSTGTIPTDTQYFGPGTRLTVL.

With respect to this clone: One junction end does not reproduce the germline sequence, and a read error may be involved. The gene calls are TRBV7-7 and TRBJ2-5, with 10 bases identical to TRBD1. CDR3 length equals 14 residues. The germline V gene encodes CDR1 SSHAT and CDR2 FNYEAQ (reference sequence). In DNA form, the CDR3 reads TGTGCTAGCAGCAAGACAGGGGGCAGCGAGACCCAGTACTTC. It translates to CASSKTGGSETQYF. Full variable domain (missing parts from reference TRBV7-7 and TRBJ2-5): GAGVSQSPRYKVTKRGQDVTLRCDPISSHATLYWYQQALGQGPEFLTYFNYEAQPDKSGLPSDRFSAERPEGSISTLTIQRTEQRDSAMYRCASSKTGGSETQYFGPGTRLLVL.

The CDR3 region is CASSLPGGNYGYTF. As DNA, the CDR3 is TGCGCCAGCAGCTTGCCAGGGGGCAACTATGGCTACACCTTC. The chain couples TRBV5-1 to TRBJ1-2; 8 bases fit TRBD1. J lost 2 bases, V lost 1 base, and 1 base had no gene match. This CDR3 contains 14 residues. Germline V gives CDR1 SGHRS, CDR2 YFSETQ.

Turning to this clone: This sample also contains other DNA sequences that code for the same CDR3. The DNA for the CDR3 is TGTGCCAGCAGCCTTACAGGGGGCACTGGAAACACCATATATTTT. Encoded protein: CASSLTGGTGNTIYF. The rearrangement joins TRBV7-2 to TRBJ1-3; TRBD1 matches 9 bases. J gave up 2 bases and V 5 bases, and 4 bases lay outside the gene matches. This CDR3 contains 15 residues. Germline lookup yields CDR1 SGHTA and CDR2 FQGNSA.

The rearrangement joins TRBV5-1 to TRBJ2-1; 7 nucleotides align to TRBD2. Germline V lookup: CDR1 SGHRS, CDR2 YFSETQ. V gave up 6 bases and J gave up 9 bases; unmatched junction bases: 15. This CDR3 has 15 residues. As DNA, the CDR3 is TGCGCCAGCACCTTTAGCGGGTTAAGTATTGGTGAGCAGTTCTTC. Translating it yields CASTFSGLSIGEQFF.

This clone was seen once. This chain joins TRBV30 and TRBJ2-7, with D perhaps matching TRBD1 (5 bases). Germline V gene sequence: CDR1 GTSNPN, CDR2 SVGIG (reference sequence). Trimming stripped 2 bases from V and 3 bases from J, with 11 bases between. The CDR3 loop spans 13 amino acids. Here the CDR3 reads CAWSKGYLYEQYF. CDR3 in DNA: TGTGCCTGGAGTAAGGGGTATCTCTACGAGCAGTACTTC.

This clone was picked up one time. Relative to the germline gene, one junction end is altered; a read error may explain this. V and J are TRBV7-7 and TRBJ2-5, with TRBD2 as a possible D gene (6 bases). Germline CDR1 reads SSHAT; CDR2 reads FNYEAQ (reference sequence). This CDR3 has 14 residues. The DNA of the CDR3 is TGTGCTAGCAGCTTAGAAAGGGACTCCAAGACCCAGTACTTC. Translated: CASSLERDSKTQYF.

This clone was counted once. V usage is TRBV5-1 and J usage is TRBJ2-5; 9 bases match TRBD2. Looked up from germline, CDR1 is SGHRS and CDR2 is YFSETQ. V dropped 3 bases and J dropped 3; count of bases not matched to a gene: 3. The CDR3 is 14 residues long. CDR3: CASSSGTSKETQYF. As DNA, the CDR3 is TGCGCCAGCAGCTCCGGGACTAGCAAAGAGACCCAGTACTTC.

This clone appeared a single time. The chain joins TRBV4-3 to TRBJ1-3; D not resolved. Germline lookup yields CDR1 LGHNA and CDR2 YSLEER. The CDR3 is 14 residues long. With 4 bases removed from V and 4 bases from J, the gap between germline ends came to 11 bases. CDR3 nucleotides: TGCGCCAGCAGCCCCGGACCATCGGGAAACACCATATATTTT. This gives the protein CASSPGPSGNTIYF.